The 25 T cell receptor beta chains reported below all come from one sample, sequenced in a study of human T cells and chemical hapten exposure. Regarding time point: patch test 1, 2 weeks after DPC sensitization. Treatment meaning: therapeutic diphenylcyclopropenone sensitization with weekly scalp DPC. TCRdb independently ran MiXCR on the RACE reads; one entry per CDR3 protein. The sample lists 84,000 or so distinct CDR3 sequences; 10% were seen once. The sample here was whole blood, taken in connection with sensitization to the hapten diphenylcyclopropenone (DPC). The receptors here all came from a middle-aged man with alopecia areata. Some clones in this sample may be carry-over from other donors' samples.

Many counts were recorded for this clonotype. The V and J genes are TRBV6-2 or TRBV6-3 and TRBJ1-5; D remains unclear. Deletions cut 1 base from V and 5 bases from J, with 9 bases between. Germline-derived CDR1 and CDR2 are MNHEY and SVGEGT. This CDR3 spans 14 amino acids. CDR3: CASSYYGGDQPQHF. CDR3 coding DNA: TGTGCCAGCAGTTACTACGGTGGCGATCAGCCCCAGCATTTT.

This clonotype was observed a handful of times. The chain carries TRBV20-1 and TRBJ1-1; maybe TRBD1 (5 bases). Trimming left V 3 bases short and J 7 bases short, with 18 bases between. Germline V gives CDR1 DFQATT, CDR2 SNEGSKA (reference sequence). The CDR3 is made up of 14 amino acids. The CDR3: CSARDGREWDEAFF. CDR3 sequence (DNA): TGCAGTGCTAGGGATGGCAGGGAATGGGATGAAGCTTTCTTT.

The chain joins TRBV30 to TRBJ2-2; D gene ambiguous. Trimming cost V 4 bases and J 4 bases, with 7 bases left between them. From germline, CDR1 is GTSNPN and CDR2 SVGIG (reference sequence). The CDR3 totals 12 residues. The CDR3 region has the DNA TGTGCCTGGACCAAGGGCACCGGGGAGCTGTTTTTT. Protein product: CAWTKGTGELFF.

This clonotype has only a few counts. The V and J genes are TRBV24-1 and TRBJ1-5; D might be TRBD1 (6 bases). Per the germline V gene, CDR1 is KGHDR and CDR2 is SFDVKD. Trimming pared 3 bases from V and 6 bases from J, leaving 14 bases between. This CDR3 has 15 amino acids. The DNA for the CDR3 is TGTGCCACCAGTGATCCGGGAACAGGGTTTCAGCCCCAGCATTTT. Translation gives CATSDPGTGFQPQHF.

This clonotype came up a few times. The chain links TRBV30 to TRBJ2-3; D uncertain. Germline values: CDR1 GTSNPN, CDR2 SVGIG (reference sequence). The length of the CDR3 is 17 residues. Deletions cut 4 bases from V and 5 bases from J, with 25 bases between. CDR3 region: CAWTLSGVMRFEDTQYF. As DNA, the CDR3 is TGTGCCTGGACCCTAAGTGGAGTGATGCGCTTTGAAGATACGCAGTATTTT.

This clonotype was observed a handful of times. V is TRBV20-1 and J is TRBJ1-6; D is undetermined. CDR3 length equals 14 residues. Germline V gene sequence: CDR1 DFQATT, CDR2 SNEGSKA (reference sequence). V lost 6 bases to trimming and J lost 8 bases, with 17 bases between them. This CDR3 reads CSAPVGWSDSPLHF. In DNA form, the CDR3 reads TGCAGTGCCCCAGTCGGTTGGTCGGATTCACCCCTCCACTTT.

The genes are TRBV11-2 and TRBJ2-3; 7 positions match TRBD2. Germline V gene sequence: CDR1 SGHAT, CDR2 FQNNGV. The CDR3 contains 16 residues. The V segment lost 4 bases and the J segment 2 bases; nucleotides outside the gene matches: 9. CDR3 coding DNA: TGTGCCAGCAGCTCGACTAGCTGGTTCCTCACAGATACGCAGTATTTT. Translated, it gives CASSSTSWFLTDTQYF.

This clonotype appeared a few times. The chain joins TRBV6-1 to TRBJ2-7; D is unclear. Germline loops: CDR1 MNHNS, CDR2 SASEGT. V lost 4 bases, J lost 3 bases, and 19 bases lay in between. CDR3 size: 16 residues. As DNA, the CDR3 is TGTGCCAGCAGTGCTGTGTCCTCCCGTTCAGACTACGAGCAGTACGTC. It is translated as CASSAVSSRSDYEQYV.

This clonotype was seen more than once but under ten times. The rearrangement uses TRBV5-1 and TRBJ2-3; 7 nucleotides agree with TRBD2. Per the germline V gene, CDR1 is SGHRS and CDR2 is YFSETQ. The CDR3 loop spans 15 amino acids. The junction had 7 bases not matched to a gene; V was cut back by 3 bases and J by 3 bases. The chain's CDR3 is CASSSGLAATDTQYF. Written as DNA, the CDR3 is TGCGCCAGCAGCTCCGGCCTAGCGGCTACAGATACGCAGTATTTT.

The chain uses TRBV12-3 or TRBV12-4 and TRBJ2-2; 14 bases match TRBD2. CDR3 length: 17 residues. V gave up 6 bases and J gave up 4 bases; unmatched junction bases: 7. This CDR3 is CASRSGTSGRSTGELFF. The CDR3, as DNA: TGTGCCAGCAGATCCGGGACTAGCGGGAGATCCACCGGGGAGCTGTTTTTT.

This clonotype was seen many times. The chain joins TRBV29-1 to TRBJ2-7; no clear D. The V gene's germline CDR1 is SQVTM and CDR2 ANQGSEA. This CDR3 is 14 amino acids long. V shed 4 bases and J shed 0 bases, with 13 bases lying between them. The CDR3 sequence is CSVATARTSYEQYV. CDR3 nucleotides: TGCAGCGTTGCGACCGCGCGTACCTCCTACGAGCAGTACGTC.

The V call is TRBV27, the J call TRBJ1-4, with a weak D call TRBD1 (5 bases). V was clipped by 6 bases and J by 3 bases, with 14 bases between them. The CDR3 has 15 amino acids. CDR1 and CDR2 (germline): MNHEY, SMNVEV (reference sequence). In DNA, the CDR3 is TGTGCCAGCAGCGAAGGGGACGGATCTAATGAAAAACTGTTTTTT. Protein sequence: CASSEGDGSNEKLFF.

This clonotype was picked up many times. The chain uses TRBV14 and TRBJ2-3, with D possibly matching TRBD2 (5 bases). CDR1 is SGHDN, CDR2 FVKESK, per germline. The V and J ends lost 0 bases and 7 bases respectively, with 8 bases between them. This CDR3 is built from 13 residues. CDR3 DNA: TGTGCCAGCAGCCAAGAGTGGAGGAATACGCAGTATTTT. It is translated as CASSQEWRNTQYF.

This clonotype was detected a few times. This rearrangement joins TRBV7-8 to TRBJ2-1; no clear D. V was cut by 2 bases and J by 0 bases, with 8 bases left in between. This CDR3 region has 15 residues. Germline V gene sequence: CDR1 SGHVS, CDR2 FQNEAQ. CDR3 amino acids: CASSLRTSSYNEQFF. The CDR3 DNA is TGTGCCAGCAGCTTAAGGACGAGCTCCTACAATGAGCAGTTCTTC.

This clonotype has only a few counts. The chain combines TRBV2 with TRBJ2-1, with D maybe TRBD2 (6 bases). The CDR3 totals 15 residues. Trimming stripped 4 bases from V and 7 bases from J, with 17 bases between. CDR1 is SNHLY and CDR2 is FYNNEI in the germline V gene. The CDR3 reads CASSGWGVNTNEQFF. In nucleotides, the CDR3 is TGTGCCAGCAGTGGGTGGGGGGTCAATACAAATGAGCAGTTCTTC.

This clonotype was seen more than once but under ten times. J is TRBJ2-3 and V is TRBV7-6, with TRBD2 matching 13 bases. Looked up from germline, CDR1 is SGHVS and CDR2 is FNYEAQ. This CDR3 is 17 amino acids long. After removal of 5 bases from V and 6 bases from J, the junction contained 11 bases not matched to a gene. CDR3 nucleotide sequence: TGTGCCAGCAGCCCACGGACTAGCGGGGGCTTGCAGGATACGCAGTATTTT. It specifies CASSPRTSGGLQDTQYF.

The V call is TRBV9, the J call TRBJ2-7; TRBD2 might be the D (5 bases). CDR1 and CDR2 from the germline V gene are SGDLS and YYNGEE. The CDR3 consists of 16 residues. V lost 0 bases and J lost 6, with 19 bases in between. CDR3 nucleotide sequence: TGTGCCAGCAGCGTAGGTATAGGGAGTTTGGTATCCGAGCAGTACTTC. It encodes CASSVGIGSLVSEQYF.

This clonotype was found a few times. The genes are TRBV6-2 or TRBV6-3 and TRBJ2-5; a possible D gene is TRBD2 (7 bases). Trimming pared 2 bases from V and 1 base from J, leaving 8 bases between. CDR1 and CDR2 from the germline V gene are MNHEY and SVGEGT. The CDR3 runs to 14 residues. The chain's CDR3 is CASSYAGAQETQYF. As DNA, the CDR3 is TGTGCCAGCAGTTACGCGGGGGCCCAAGAGACCCAGTACTTC.

The chain combines TRBV5-1 with TRBJ2-1; 12 bases are shared with TRBD2. Germline loops: CDR1 SGHRS, CDR2 YFSETQ. The CDR3 runs 15 residues. Trimming took 3 bases from V and 8 from J; bases not matched to a gene: 6. CDR3 protein: CASSSTSGRFDEQFF. DNA of the CDR3: TGCGCCAGCAGCTCGACTAGCGGGAGATTTGATGAGCAGTTCTTC.

This chain uses TRBV4-3 with TRBJ2-3, with TRBD1 as a possible D gene (6 bases). Germline CDR1 is LGHNA and CDR2 is YSLEER. This CDR3 spans 16 amino acids. V was clipped by 3 bases and J by 0 bases, with 13 bases between them. CDR3: CASSQDDRTSTDTQYF. The CDR3, as DNA: TGCGCCAGCAGCCAGGATGACAGGACTAGCACAGATACGCAGTATTTT.

Remarks on this clonotype: This sequence may be a read error, since a much larger clone differs from it by one base. Since no conserved phenylalanine or tryptophan closes the CDR3, a read error is the likely cause. The chain couples TRBV12-3 or TRBV12-4 to TRBJ1-4; D might be TRBD1 (6 bases). The CDR3 spans 16 residues. V was clipped by 7 bases and J by 3 bases, with 18 bases between them. Here the CDR3 reads CASKLPTGIANEKLFY. The CDR3 nucleotides read TGTGCCAGCAAACTACCCACAGGGATCGCTAATGAAAAACTGTTTTAT.

This clonotype showed up many times. The chain combines TRBV5-6 with TRBJ2-1; 8 positions agree with TRBD2. V was pared by 6 bases and J by 0 bases, with 14 bases of the junction left unmatched. Germline assignment: CDR1 SGHDT and CDR2 YYEEEE. The CDR3 runs to 18 residues. DNA of the CDR3: TGTGCCAGCACCCCGGGGCCCACCGGGACTAGCTCCTACAATGAGCAGTTCTTC. Amino acid sequence: CASTPGPTGTSSYNEQFF. Full variable domain (outside the CDR3, taken from reference TRBV5-6 and TRBJ2-1): DAGVTQSPTHLIKTRGQQVTLRCSPKSGHDTVSWYQQALGQGPQFIFQYYEEEERQRGNFPDRFSGHQFPNYSSELNVNALLLGDSALYLCASTPGPTGTSSYNEQFFGPGTRLTVL.

This clonotype was counted ten times or more. This chain joins TRBV6-5 and TRBJ2-1; the D gene is possibly TRBD2 (5 bases). Germline V gives CDR1 MNHEY, CDR2 SVGAGI. Trimming shortened V by 2 bases and J by 1 base, and 12 bases separated the two germline ends. The length of the CDR3 is 16 residues. The chain's CDR3 is CASSYGWVASYNEQFF. CDR3 nucleotide sequence: TGTGCCAGCAGTTACGGGTGGGTAGCGTCCTACAATGAGCAGTTCTTC.

V usage is TRBV24-1 and J usage is TRBJ2-3, with D maybe TRBD1 (5 bases). The CDR3 is 15 residues long. V was clipped by 4 bases and J by 7 bases, with 17 bases between them. Germline CDR1 reads KGHDR; CDR2 reads SFDVKD. CDR3 sequence reads: CATSDPLTASNTQYF. DNA of the CDR3: TGTGCCACCAGTGACCCATTGACAGCTTCAAATACGCAGTATTTT.

A few counts support this clonotype. This chain connects TRBV30 to TRBJ2-6; D is uncertain. Per the germline V gene, CDR1 is GTSNPN and CDR2 is SVGIG (reference sequence). This CDR3 has 11 amino acids. V lost 3 bases and J lost 4, with 1 base in between. The CDR3: CAWRGANVLTF. Here the CDR3 DNA reads TGTGCCTGGAGAGGGGCCAACGTCCTGACTTTC.